This T cell receptor beta chain was sequenced during a study of T cell repertoires in cytomegalovirus infection. Whole-study context: The authors relied on CMV epitopes, both recently identified HLA-C-restricted and well-studied HLA-B-restricted. Public TCR beta signatures were indicative of both CMV infection and a matching HLA type. Study-wide results and caveats: Of the TCR beta families, the public ones yielded a cumulative frequency that identified carriers of CMV plus the relevant HLA. Predominance within the ex vivo response was attributable to HLA-C-restricted CMV-specific TCR beta clonotypes.

Each CDR3 protein gets one entry after TCRdb re-called the reads with MiXCR. The sample carries 300,000 to 400,000 distinct CDR3 sequences, 29% recorded once. Notes on this clonotype: Its target is unknown.

The CDR3 covers 13 residues. Germline lookup yields CDR1 MNHGY and CDR2 SAAAGT. V was cut by 4 bases and J by 8 bases, with 11 bases left in between. The specimen comprised cultured PBMCs, sampled from culture after CMV antigen stimulation. This receptor was obtained from a human donor in good health (CMV status not recorded). Some clones in this sample may be carry-over from other donors' samples. The rearrangement joins TRBV6-8 to TRBJ1-4, with D unresolved. The CDR3 region has the DNA TGTGCCAGCAGTTTCGGGGTCGACGAAAAACTGTTTTTT. Amino acids: CASSFGVDEKLFF.